This TCR beta chain was recovered during a study of Ad26.COV2.S vaccination and SARS-CoV-2 variants. In the study overall: Once, or twice with 56 days between doses, Ad26.COV2.S was given intramuscularly.

Treatment specified: around 19 received Ad26.COV2.S at low or high dose, single or two shots; five or six received placebo; per-sample allocation not given. At day 63 after the first vaccine or placebo injection, samples were drawn. Some clones are missing from TCRdb's copy, which holds only in-frame ones; the method was immunoSEQ multiplex PCR. The sample holds 400,000 to 450,000 clones; less than 95% are singletons and the top ten take roughly 3.9%. The TCR sequence derives from a person aged 18-60 years who received the Ad26.COV2.S COVID-19 vaccine or a placebo. This sample comprised peripheral blood, obtained in a trial of Ad26.COV2.S vaccine versus placebo.

The chain's CDR3 is CASRTGQGPNYGYTF. The CDR3 DNA reads TGTGCCAGCAGAACGGGACAGGGGCCCAACTATGGCTACACCTTC. The chain joins TRBV28 to TRBJ1-2; 10 positions match TRBD1. Germline V gene data show CDR1 as MDHEN and CDR2 as SYDVKM. J was trimmed by 2 bases and V by 6 bases; bases with no gene match: 6. This CDR3 has 15 residues.